Following are 27 T cell receptor beta chains from one sample sequenced in a study of Tregs in tolerant kidney transplant recipients. Clones were read by immunoSEQ multiplex PCR, and TCRdb kept only the in-frame ones, dropping some. The sample yields around 77,000 clones, roughly 98% seen once. Sequenced here: CD4+ T cells from blood, sampled before the transplant. Receptors were obtained from a human donor who received a combined kidney and bone marrow transplant.

The chain carries TRBV12-5 and TRBJ2-1; TRBD2 aligns across 12 bases. The CDR3 consists of 21 residues. Germline CDR1 LGHNT, CDR2 FRNRAP. V lost 1 base to trimming and J lost 5 bases; unmatched junction nucleotides: 18. CDR3 region: CASGLASKPTLAGGPHNEQFF. As DNA, the CDR3 is TGTGCTAGTGGTTTGGCGTCCAAGCCCACTCTAGCGGGGGGGCCCCACAATGAGCAGTTCTTC.

This clone was picked up one time. The rearrangement joins TRBV29-1 to TRBJ2-1; TRBD1 is a possible D gene (6 bases). Germline V lookup: CDR1 SQVTM, CDR2 ANQGSEA. V was shortened by 0 bases and J by 4 bases, with 16 bases between the two germline ends. The CDR3 is 16 amino acids. CDR3 in amino acids: CSVEDPYREIYNEQFF. The CDR3 DNA reads TGCAGCGTTGAAGACCCCTACAGGGAAATTTACAATGAGCAGTTCTTC.

The chain couples TRBV5-1 to TRBJ1-4; TRBD1 is a possible D gene (6 bases). In germline, CDR1 is SGHRS, CDR2 YFSETQ. Trimming took off 0 bases at V and 7 bases at J, with 13 bases between the two ends. CDR3 length equals 15 residues. CDR3: CASSLGTTGREKLFF. The CDR3, as DNA: TGCGCCAGCAGCTTGGGCACGACAGGACGTGAAAAACTGTTTTTT. Using reference TRBV5-1 and TRBJ1-4 for the parts outside the CDR3, the full variable domain is KAGVTQTPRYLIKTRGQQVTLSCSPISGHRSVSWYQQTPGQGLQFLFEYFSETQRNKGNFPGRFSGRQFSNSRSEMNVSTLELGDSALYLCASSLGTTGREKLFFGSGTQLSVL.

The gene calls are TRBV7-9 and TRBJ1-5; D is unclear. Germline V gene data show CDR1 as SEHNR and CDR2 as FQNEAQ (reference sequence). CDR3 length: 13 residues. Trimming removed 2 bases at V and 1 base at J, with 3 bases between. The CDR3: CASSLLSNQPQHF. CDR3 nucleotides: TGTGCCAGCAGCTTACTAAGCAATCAGCCCCAGCATTTT.

J is TRBJ2-7 and V is TRBV5-1, with TRBD1 matching over 8 bases. The J segment lost 5 bases and the V segment lost 4 bases, leaving 8 bases of the junction unmatched. The CDR3 runs 14 residues. The germline CDR1 and CDR2 sequences are SGHRS and YFSETQ. CDR3 in DNA: TGCGCCAGCAGCCCGACAGGGGCAGGGCACGAGCAGTACTTC. Its protein is CASSPTGAGHEQYF. Variable domain in full (rest from reference TRBV5-1 and TRBJ2-7): KAGVTQTPRYLIKTRGQQVTLSCSPISGHRSVSWYQQTPGQGLQFLFEYFSETQRNKGNFPGRFSGRQFSNSRSEMNVSTLELGDSALYLCASSPTGAGHEQYFGPGTRLTVT.

This clone has only one observation. The CDR3 region is CASSQVVMAGPYNEQFF. The CDR3 nucleotides read TGCGCCAGCAGCCAAGTGGTTATGGCGGGACCCTACAATGAGCAGTTCTTC. The V and J genes are TRBV4-3 and TRBJ2-1; weak D call: TRBD2 (6 bases). The CDR3 sequence is 17 residues long. CDR1 is LGHNA, CDR2 YSLEER, per germline. V lost 1 base, J lost 2 bases, and 15 bases lay in between.

This clone is a singleton in its sample. The chain employs TRBV10-3 and TRBJ1-1, with D unresolved. Per germline, CDR1 ENHRY and CDR2 SYGVKD. V was clipped by 0 bases and J by 5 bases, with 7 bases between them. The CDR3 runs 13 residues. The CDR3 DNA is TGTGCCATCAGTGAGTCCCCGGGTACTGAAGCTTTCTTT. It encodes CAISESPGTEAFF.

This chain uses TRBV7-8 with TRBJ2-1, with 12 bases that match TRBD2. Trimming removed 2 bases from V and 5 bases from J; junction bases left unmatched: 10. Germline CDR1 and CDR2: SGHVS and FQNEAQ. The CDR3 length is 18 residues. The CDR3 sequence: CASSLTRPRLAGDNEQFF. DNA for the CDR3: TGTGCCAGCAGCTTAACTCGTCCCCGACTAGCGGGAGACAATGAGCAGTTCTTC.

This clone showed up just once. This sequence joins TRBV10-3 and TRBJ2-7; 7 bases agree with TRBD1. With 10 bases clipped from V and 7 bases from J, the junction kept 13 bases outside the gene matches. Germline CDR1 ENHRY, CDR2 SYGVKD. The CDR3 loop spans 13 amino acids. CDR3 sequence: CATGQALTREQYF. In DNA, the CDR3 is TGTGCCACCGGACAGGCCCTAACGAGGGAGCAGTACTTC.

The J gene is TRBJ2-7, the V gene TRBV2, with 9 bases matching TRBD2. This CDR3 has 15 amino acids. Germline CDR1 and CDR2: SNHLY and FYNNEI. V shed 7 bases, J shed 1 base, and the junction held 8 bases outside the gene matches. CDR3 sequence reads: CASTRGTSSSYEQYF. The CDR3 coding sequence is TGTGCCAGCACAAGAGGGACTAGCTCGTCCTACGAGCAGTACTTC.

The V gene is TRBV6-1, the J gene TRBJ1-6; possibly TRBD1 for D (6 bases). There are 13 residues in the CDR3. Germline assignment: CDR1 MNHNS and CDR2 SASEGT. Trimming pared 2 bases from V and 13 bases from J, leaving 12 bases between. CDR3 DNA: TGTGCCAGCAGTGAACAGGGGTTGAGTCCCCTCCACTTT. As protein: CASSEQGLSPLHF.

The chain is built from TRBV9 and TRBJ2-5, with 7 bases matching TRBD2. After removal of 1 base from V and 1 base from J, the junction contained 1 base not matched to a gene. This CDR3 is built from 14 residues. Germline loops: CDR1 SGDLS, CDR2 YYNGEE. This CDR3 is CASSVSSGQETQYF. CDR3 bases: TGTGCCAGCAGCGTATCTAGCGGCCAAGAGACCCAGTACTTC.

The chain combines TRBV2 with TRBJ2-6; TRBD1 agrees at 9 bases. CDR1 is SNHLY and CDR2 is FYNNEI in the germline V gene. The CDR3 contains 16 residues. V lost 5 bases to trimming and J lost 2 bases; unmatched junction nucleotides: 4. CDR3 region: CASSPRQGAGANVLTF. In nucleotides, the CDR3 is TGTGCCAGCAGTCCGAGACAGGGGGCTGGGGCCAACGTCCTGACTTTC.

This clone occurred once. V is TRBV4-1 and J is TRBJ2-1; 9 bases agree with TRBD1. From germline, CDR1 is MGHRA and CDR2 YSYEKL. J was trimmed by 9 bases and V by 1 base; bases with no gene match: 10. This CDR3 has 16 residues. This chain's CDR3 is CASSQGPRQGVGEQFF. The DNA for the CDR3 is TGCGCCAGCAGCCAAGGACCGAGACAGGGGGTGGGTGAGCAGTTCTTC.

V usage is TRBV6-1 and J usage is TRBJ1-2; D gene unclear. CDR3 length equals 14 residues. The V and J ends lost 1 base and 8 bases respectively, with 14 bases between them. Germline values: CDR1 MNHNS, CDR2 SASEGT. For the CDR3, the DNA is TGTGCCAGCAGTGAAGGTATCCACTCGGAGGGCTACACCTTC. Residues: CASSEGIHSEGYTF.

V usage is TRBV29-1 and J usage is TRBJ2-7, with D perhaps TRBD1 (6 bases). Germline V gives CDR1 SQVTM, CDR2 ANQGSEA. The V end lost 4 bases, the J end lost 5 bases, and 9 bases lay between the germline ends. The CDR3 is made up of 11 amino acids. As DNA, the CDR3 is TGCAGCGTTGGACAGGTAGACGAGCAGTACTTC. Translating gives CSVGQVDEQYF.

The chain joins TRBV7-9 to TRBJ2-1; 8 nucleotides agree with TRBD1. The CDR3 sequence is 16 residues long. Trimming removed 7 bases from V and 1 base from J; junction bases left unmatched: 9. Germline V lookup: CDR1 SEHNR, CDR2 FQNEAQ (reference sequence). CDR3: CASTRTGTGSYNEQFF. The CDR3, as DNA: TGTGCCAGCACCAGAACCGGGACAGGTTCCTACAATGAGCAGTTCTTC. The full variable domain, completed using reference TRBV7-9 and TRBJ2-1, is DTGVSQNPRHKITKRGQNVTFRCDPISEHNRLYWYRQTLGQGPEFLTYFQNEAQLEKSRLLSDRFSAERPKGSFSTLEIQRTEQGDSAMYLCASTRTGTGSYNEQFFGPGTRLTVL.

The chain employs TRBV11-3 and TRBJ2-1, with 9 bases lining up with TRBD2. CDR1 SGHNT and CDR2 YENEEA come from the germline V gene. This CDR3 is 16 amino acids long. Trimming cost V 1 base and J 8 bases; bases outside gene matches: 9. The DNA for the CDR3 is TGTGCCAGCAGCTTAGGGGGCGGGGGGGCCCGTCATGAGCAGTTCTTC. This translates into CASSLGGGGARHEQFF. Full variable domain (outside the CDR3, taken from reference TRBV11-3 and TRBJ2-1): EAGVVQSPRYKIIEKKQPVAFWCNPISGHNTLYWYLQNLGQGPELLIRYENEEAVDDSQLPKDRFSAERLKGVDSTLKIQPAELGDSAVYLCASSLGGGGARHEQFFGPGTRLTVL.

This chain links TRBV19 with TRBJ2-7, with D possibly being TRBD1 (6 bases). Deletions cut 5 bases from V and 7 bases from J, with 15 bases between. CDR1 and CDR2 (germline): LNHDA, SQIVND (reference sequence). CDR3 length: 13 residues. CDR3 nucleotides: TGTGCCAGTAGTCCCCCGGGACATGGGGAGCAGTACTTC. This gives the protein CASSPPGHGEQYF.

The chain couples TRBV5-3 to TRBJ1-5, with unresolved D. TRBV5-3 is designated an ORF whose function remains uncertain. V was cut by 4 bases and J by 10 bases, with 9 bases left in between. The CDR3 length is 11 residues. The CDR3: CARSPPGPQHF. The CDR3 nucleotides read TGTGCCAGAAGCCCCCCAGGTCCCCAGCATTTT.

The chain recombines TRBV6-6 with TRBJ2-7, with TRBD1 matching over 9 bases. Germline trimming cut 6 bases from V and 6 bases from J; bases unmatched to any gene: 6. CDR3 size: 13 residues. CDR1 and CDR2 from the germline V gene are MNHNY and SVGAGI (reference sequence). The chain's CDR3 is CASSWDREGEQYF. As DNA, the CDR3 is TGTGCCAGCAGCTGGGACAGGGAGGGCGAGCAGTACTTC.

This chain uses TRBV4-2 with TRBJ2-7; D remains ambiguous. V lost 0 bases to trimming and J lost 5 bases, with 17 bases between them. The CDR3 has 16 residues. CDR1 LGHNA and CDR2 YNFKEQ come from the germline V gene. This CDR3 is CASSQETARRWDEQYF. As DNA, the CDR3 is TGTGCCAGCAGCCAAGAGACTGCTAGAAGATGGGACGAGCAGTACTTC.

The V call is TRBV9, the J call TRBJ2-3, with D maybe TRBD2 (5 bases). Trimming removed 4 bases at V and 1 base at J, with 16 bases between. The CDR3 runs 16 residues. Germline lookup yields CDR1 SGDLS and CDR2 YYNGEE. CDR3 nucleotides: TGTGCCAGCAGCTGGGATAGCGCTGCGGGCACAGATACGCAGTATTTT. Protein: CASSWDSAAGTDTQYF.

This chain links TRBV11-3 with TRBJ1-1; maybe TRBD1 (6 bases). The germline V gene has CDR1 SGHNT and CDR2 YENEEA. The CDR3 has 16 amino acids. The V end was cut by 1 base, the J end by 1 base, with 13 bases between. The CDR3 DNA sequence: TGTGCCAGCAGCTTAGGGGGGAGGGGGGCGAACACTGAAGCTTTCTTT. Translated: CASSLGGRGANTEAFF.

The chain joins TRBV7-2 to TRBJ1-2, with a weak D call TRBD1 (6 bases). The CDR3 length is 13 residues. Germline V lookup: CDR1 SGHTA, CDR2 FQGNSA. V was clipped by 5 bases and J by 3 bases, with 10 bases between them. Here the CDR3 reads CASSPAGDYGYTF. Here the CDR3 DNA reads TGTGCCAGCAGCCCGGCAGGGGACTATGGCTACACCTTC.

The rearrangement uses TRBV28 and TRBJ2-2; 7 nucleotides match TRBD2. Germline V gives CDR1 MDHEN, CDR2 SYDVKM. V lost 3 bases to trimming and J lost 5 bases; unmatched junction nucleotides: 6. The length of the CDR3 is 15 residues. The CDR3 region is CASSLGGKGTGELFF. Here the CDR3 DNA reads TGTGCCAGCAGTTTGGGGGGGAAAGGAACCGGGGAGCTGTTTTTT.

V usage is TRBV5-4 and J usage is TRBJ1-2; tentatively, D is TRBD1 (6 bases). This CDR3 region has 14 residues. Germline assignment: CDR1 SGHNT and CDR2 YYREEE (reference sequence). The ends were cut back, 4 bases at V and 5 bases at J, with 15 bases in the middle. CDR3 sequence (DNA): TGTGCCAGCAGCACTCGACAGGAACTATATGGCTACACCTTC. Amino acids: CASSTRQELYGYTF.